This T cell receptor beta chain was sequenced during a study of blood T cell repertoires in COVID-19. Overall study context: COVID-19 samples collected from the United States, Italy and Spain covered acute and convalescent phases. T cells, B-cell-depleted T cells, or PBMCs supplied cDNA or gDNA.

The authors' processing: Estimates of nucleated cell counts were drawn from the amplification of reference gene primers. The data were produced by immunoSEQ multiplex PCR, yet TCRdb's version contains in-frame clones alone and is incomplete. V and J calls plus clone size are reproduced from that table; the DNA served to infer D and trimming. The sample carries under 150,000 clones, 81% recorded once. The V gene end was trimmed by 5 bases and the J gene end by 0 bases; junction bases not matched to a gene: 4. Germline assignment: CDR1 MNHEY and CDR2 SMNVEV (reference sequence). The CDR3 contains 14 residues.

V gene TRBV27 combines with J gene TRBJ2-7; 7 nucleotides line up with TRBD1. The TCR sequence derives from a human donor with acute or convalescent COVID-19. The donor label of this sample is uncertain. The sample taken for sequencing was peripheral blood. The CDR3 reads CASSPDRVSYEQYF. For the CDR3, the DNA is TGTGCCAGCAGTCCCGACAGGGTCTCCTACGAGCAGTACTTC.